Listed here is a single TCR beta chain. In germline, CDR1 is DFQATT, CDR2 SNEGSKA (reference sequence). The CDR3 covers 14 residues. Trimming took 4 bases from V and 3 from J, leaving 16 bases between them. This study enrolled people aged about 18 to 95 from about two dozen US geographic areas. These data come from a study of blood T cell repertoires in COVID-19. Profiling relied on immunoSEQ multiplex PCR, and the TCRdb table lists in-frame clones only, not all of them. The table lists some 300,000 clones, roughly 91% of them singletons, with around 2% in the top ten. This sequence joins TRBV20-1 and TRBJ2-7; possible D gene TRBD1, 6 bases. This TCR came from a woman aged 60-75 years in a cohort exposed to, infected with or recovered from COVID-19 (not recorded which). Sequencing was carried out using PBMCs or T cells enriched from blood (not recorded which). As DNA, the CDR3 is TGCAGTGCTACTGATCGGACAGTTGGCTACGAGCAGTACTTC. This sequence encodes CSATDRTVGYEQYF.